Shown below are 18 T cell receptor beta chains from a single sample sequenced in a study of PD-1 blockade in classical Hodgkin lymphoma. In every patient, relapse followed autologous stem cell transplantation, while exposure to brentuximab vedotin differed. CD4+ T cells were purified from thawed PBMCs by negative selection. Generated by immunoSEQ multiplex PCR, the TCRdb table keeps only in-frame clones and is missing some. The sample contains about 35,000 clones, around 90% of which appear only once. Specimen: CD4+ T cells from blood, collected at baseline. The receptors originated from a human donor with classical Hodgkin lymphoma.

The chain uses TRBV7-3 and TRBJ2-1, with D possibly being TRBD2 (5 bases). This CDR3 has 14 residues. CDR1 is SGHTA, CDR2 FQGTGA, per germline. V lost 5 bases, J lost 6 bases, and 14 bases lay in between. The CDR3 spells CASSPGYRGNEQFF. The CDR3 DNA follows: TGTGCCAGCAGCCCGGGATACCGGGGCAATGAGCAGTTCTTC.

The chain employs TRBV7-2 and TRBJ1-3; the D gene is possibly TRBD1 (5 bases). The CDR3 contains 14 residues. Deletions cut 5 bases from V and 4 bases from J, with 12 bases between. Germline CDR1 and CDR2: SGHTA and FQGNSA. The CDR3 DNA reads as TGTGCCAGCAGCGCTCAGGGTCAAGGAAACACCATATATTTT. Translated: CASSAQGQGNTIYF.

This chain links TRBV6-6 with TRBJ1-1; weak D call: TRBD1 (5 bases). The germline gives CDR1 MNHNY, CDR2 SVGAGI (reference sequence). This CDR3 is 15 amino acids long. V lost 4 bases, J lost 3 bases, and 15 bases lay in between. The CDR3 reads CASSFSREWDTEAFF. DNA for the CDR3: TGTGCCAGCAGTTTCTCCAGGGAGTGGGACACTGAAGCTTTCTTT.

The chain links TRBV6-5 to TRBJ1-2; 7 nucleotides align to TRBD1. The trim removed 5 bases at V and 5 bases at J, leaving 11 bases unmatched. The CDR3 loop spans 15 amino acids. The germline gives CDR1 MNHEY, CDR2 SVGAGI. CDR3 nucleotides: TGTGCCAGCAGTCCCCAGGGGGGGCTCCCTTATGGCTACACCTTC. Translation gives CASSPQGGLPYGYTF.

The chain combines TRBV9 with TRBJ2-7; 9 nucleotides align to TRBD1. The CDR3 spans 14 residues. The germline V gene encodes CDR1 SGDLS and CDR2 YYNGEE. V gave up 4 bases and J gave up 6 bases; unmatched junction bases: 8. The chain's CDR3 is CASSKGTGYREQYF. CDR3 DNA: TGTGCCAGCAGCAAGGGGACAGGGTATCGCGAGCAGTACTTC. The full variable domain, completed using reference TRBV9 and TRBJ2-7, is DSGVTQTPKHLITATGQRVTLRCSPRSGDLSVYWYQQSLDQGLQFLIQYYNGEERAKGNILERFSAQQFPDLHSELNLSSLELGDSALYFCASSKGTGYREQYFGPGTRLTVT.

DNA of the CDR3: TGTGCCTGGAGTCGAGACCGGCTAGCGGGAGCCTACAATGAGCAGTTCTTC. Translating gives CAWSRDRLAGAYNEQFF. The rearrangement links TRBV30 to TRBJ2-1, with 10 bases that match TRBD2. Germline loops: CDR1 GTSNPN, CDR2 SVGIG (reference sequence). With 2 bases clipped from V and 2 bases from J, the junction kept 9 bases outside the gene matches. The CDR3 length is 17 residues.

V and J are TRBV7-9 and TRBJ2-7, with D hard to call. V was clipped by 2 bases and J by 3 bases, with 5 bases between them. The germline V gene has CDR1 SEHNR and CDR2 FQNEAQ (reference sequence). This CDR3 comprises 12 residues. The CDR3 bases are TGTGCCAGCAGCTTATCGGGCTACGAGCAGTACTTC. This sequence encodes CASSLSGYEQYF.

J is TRBJ2-7 and V is TRBV10-1; tentative D call: TRBD1 (6 bases). V was trimmed by 6 bases and J by 7 bases, leaving 10 bases between them. This CDR3 contains 11 residues. Germline values: CDR1 WNHNN, CDR2 SYGVQD (reference sequence). The DNA of the CDR3 is TGCGCCAGCAGCGACAGGAGGGAGCAGTACTTC. Protein product: CASSDRREQYF.

V usage is TRBV6-5 and J usage is TRBJ2-7; D could derive from TRBD1 or TRBD2 (5 bases each). The CDR3 extends over 14 amino acids. CDR1 and CDR2 (germline): MNHEY, SVGAGI. Trimming left V 6 bases short and J 3 bases short, with 15 bases between. CDR3 in amino acids: CASSEGRGSYEQYF. The CDR3 DNA sequence: TGTGCCAGCAGCGAGGGCCGGGGCAGCTACGAGCAGTACTTC.

This clone is a singleton in its sample. V and J are TRBV18 and TRBJ1-2; D remains unclear. V was shortened by 2 bases and J by 3 bases, with 13 bases between the two germline ends. CDR1 and CDR2 (germline): KGHSH, LQKENI. The CDR3 is made up of 15 amino acids. The CDR3 coding sequence is TGTGCCAGCTCACCATGGGAGGAGAGCGACTATGGCTACACCTTC. Encoded protein: CASSPWEESDYGYTF. The full variable domain, with the rest looked up from reference TRBV18 and TRBJ1-2, is NAGVMQNPRHLVRRRGQEARLRCSPMKGHSHVYWYRQLPEEGLKFMVYLQKENIIDESGMPKERFSAEFPKEGPSILRIQQVVRGDSAAYFCASSPWEESDYGYTFGSGTRLTVV.

This clone showed up just once. The rearrangement links TRBV5-4 to TRBJ1-6; the match to TRBD1 covers 9 bases. J gave up 9 bases and V 5 bases, and 6 bases lay outside the gene matches. The CDR3 length is 14 residues. Per the germline V gene, CDR1 is SGHNT and CDR2 is YYREEE (reference sequence). The DNA of the CDR3 is TGTGCCAGCAGGTCCCGGGACAGGGCTTCACCCCTCCACTTT. Encoded protein: CASRSRDRASPLHF.

J is TRBJ2-3 and V is TRBV7-3; maybe TRBD1 (5 bases). From germline, CDR1 is SGHTA and CDR2 FQGTGA. The ends were cut back, 8 bases at V and 1 base at J, with 7 bases in the middle. CDR3 size: 12 residues. The CDR3 DNA reads as TGTGCCAGCGGACAAGGCACAGATACGCAGTATTTT. It encodes CASGQGTDTQYF. The variable domain in full, completed from reference TRBV7-3 and TRBJ2-3, reads GAGVSQTPSNKVTEKGKYVELRCDPISGHTALYWYRQSLGQGPEFLIYFQGTGAADDSGLPNDRFFAVRPEGSVSTLKIQRTERGDSAVYLCASGQGTDTQYFGPGTRLTVL.

For the CDR3, the DNA is TGTGCCAGCAGGCGACACAGAGAAAACTATGGCTACACCTTC. Protein product: CASRRHRENYGYTF. The chain uses TRBV6-5 and TRBJ1-2; D not resolved. Deletions cut 6 bases from V and 2 bases from J, with 13 bases between. Germline V gives CDR1 MNHEY, CDR2 SVGAGI. The length of the CDR3 is 14 residues.

The rearrangement uses TRBV27 and TRBJ2-1; no clear D gene. Germline V gene data show CDR1 as MNHEY and CDR2 as SMNVEV (reference sequence). CDR3 size: 13 residues. The germline V and J ends were trimmed by 3 bases and 0 bases, with 3 bases remaining between them. The CDR3 bases are TGTGCCAGCAGTTTGTCCTCCTACAATGAGCAGTTCTTC. This sequence encodes CASSLSSYNEQFF.

This rearrangement joins TRBV5-4 to TRBJ2-5, with unresolved D. CDR1 is SGHNT and CDR2 is YYREEE in the germline V gene (reference sequence). The CDR3 runs to 13 residues. Trimming stripped 3 bases from V and 5 bases from J, with 11 bases between. CDR3 nucleotide sequence: TGTGCCAGCAGCTCGGATTATGGGGAGACCCAGTACTTC. Translated, it gives CASSSDYGETQYF.

The sample holds one count of this clone. This chain connects TRBV11-3 to TRBJ2-7; 10 nucleotides line up with TRBD1. J lost 2 bases, V lost 5 bases, and 6 bases had no gene match. This CDR3 is 15 amino acids long. Germline CDR1 is SGHNT and CDR2 is YENEEA. The CDR3 reads CASSKGQGSTYEQYF. In DNA form, the CDR3 reads TGTGCCAGCAGCAAGGGACAGGGGAGCACCTACGAGCAGTACTTC. Looking up the rest from reference TRBV11-3 and TRBJ2-7 gives the full variable domain: EAGVVQSPRYKIIEKKQPVAFWCNPISGHNTLYWYLQNLGQGPELLIRYENEEAVDDSQLPKDRFSAERLKGVDSTLKIQPAELGDSAVYLCASSKGQGSTYEQYFGPGTRLTVT.

V and J are TRBV5-1 and TRBJ2-7, with 8 bases fitting TRBD1. Germline trimming cut 1 base from V and 3 bases from J; bases unmatched to any gene: 9. Germline V gene sequence: CDR1 SGHRS, CDR2 YFSETQ. The CDR3 loop spans 16 amino acids. The DNA of the CDR3 is TGCGCCAGCAGCTTGCATCCCGGGACAGGCTACTACGAGCAGTACTTC. This translates into CASSLHPGTGYYEQYF.

V usage is TRBV5-6 and J usage is TRBJ2-2, with 10 positions matching TRBD1. V lost 3 bases, J lost 3 bases, and 2 bases stayed unmatched. The V gene's germline CDR1 is SGHDT and CDR2 YYEEEE. The CDR3 is 15 amino acids. CDR3 in amino acids: CASSSDRGYTGELFF. As DNA, the CDR3 is TGTGCCAGCAGCTCGGACAGGGGGTACACCGGGGAGCTGTTTTTT. Full variable domain (remainder filled in from reference TRBV5-6 and TRBJ2-2): DAGVTQSPTHLIKTRGQQVTLRCSPKSGHDTVSWYQQALGQGPQFIFQYYEEEERQRGNFPDRFSGHQFPNYSSELNVNALLLGDSALYLCASSSDRGYTGELFFGEGSRLTVL.